These T cell receptor beta chains were read from a single sample in a study of human T cells and chemical hapten exposure. TCRdb reprocessed the RACE reads via MiXCR and lists one record per CDR3 protein. Of 90,000 to 140,000 distinct CDR3 sequences listed, 30% to 35% are singletons. The sequenced sample was whole blood, obtained in connection with sensitization to the hapten diphenylcyclopropenone (DPC). The receptors were sampled from a man aged 40-55 years with alopecia areata. Some clones in this sample may be carry-over from other donors' samples. Both conserved end residues are part of each CDR3. D genes are given only for firm matches. Not every row has a clone size; where given, it reads once, few, many or a size class.

NA,TRBV9,TRBJ1-1,NA,CASSSGTVKETEAFF,TGTGCCAGCAGCTCCGGGACTGTGAAAGAGACTGAAGCTTTCTTT
NA,TRBV20-1,TRBJ2-4,NA,CSARDPRGGGLTIQYF,TGCAGTGCTAGAGATCCGAGGGGGGGAGGATTGACCATTCAGTACTTC
NA,TRBV29-1,TRBJ1-1,few,CSVVWGRGSEAFF,TGCAGCGTTGTATGGGGGAGAGGGTCTGAAGCTTTCTTT
TRBD2,TRBV7-9,TRBJ2-3,few,CASSGQGRGTTDTQYF,TGTGCCAGCAGCGGTCAAGGGCGGGGGACCACAGATACGCAGTATTTT
NA,TRBV6-6,TRBJ1-4,once,CASHDRTTNEKLFF,TGTGCCAGCCATGACAGGACAACTAATGAAAAACTGTTTTTT
NA,TRBV7-2,TRBJ2-7,NA,CASSLAGVYEQYF,TGTGCCAGCAGCTTAGCGGGGGTTTACGAGCAGTACTTC
TRBD1,TRBV20-1,TRBJ1-5,few,CSASQGGGNQPQHF,TGCAGTGCTAGTCAAGGGGGCGGCAATCAGCCCCAGCATTTT
TRBD2,TRBV6-2/TRBV6-3,TRBJ2-1,once,CASSTTSGGWDEQFF,TGTGCCAGCAGTACGACTAGCGGGGGTTGGGATGAGCAGTTCTTC
NA,TRBV29-1,TRBJ2-2,few,CSVVGTTGTGELFF,TGCAGCGTTGTTGGGACCACTGGCACCGGGGAGCTGTTTTTT
NA,TRBV7-9,TRBJ1-5,few,CASSLMGESSPQHF,TGTGCCAGCAGCTTAATGGGGGAAAGCTCCCCCCAGCATTTT
NA,TRBV12-3/TRBV12-4,TRBJ2-3,few,CASSDGAVSTDTQYF,TGTGCCAGCTCCGATGGGGCAGTTAGCACAGATACGCAGTATTTT
NA,TRBV6-2/TRBV6-3,TRBJ2-3,few,CASSYIGSTDTQYF,TGTGCCAGCAGTTACATCGGCTCCACAGATACGCAGTATTTT
NA,TRBV7-2,TRBJ2-5,many,CASSLGGAQETQYF,TGTGCCAGCAGCTTGGGCGGGGCGCAAGAGACCCAGTACTTC
NA,TRBV12-3/TRBV12-4,TRBJ2-2,NA,CASSRIGELFF,TGTGCCAGCAGTCGGATAGGGGAGCTGTTTTTT
NA,TRBV2,TRBJ1-2,NA,CASSRDIYGYTF,TGTGCCAGCAGCCGGGACATTTATGGCTACACCTTC
NA,TRBV6-5,TRBJ2-7,few,CASSRTESEQYF,TGTGCCAGCAGTAGAACGGAGTCCGAGCAGTACTTC